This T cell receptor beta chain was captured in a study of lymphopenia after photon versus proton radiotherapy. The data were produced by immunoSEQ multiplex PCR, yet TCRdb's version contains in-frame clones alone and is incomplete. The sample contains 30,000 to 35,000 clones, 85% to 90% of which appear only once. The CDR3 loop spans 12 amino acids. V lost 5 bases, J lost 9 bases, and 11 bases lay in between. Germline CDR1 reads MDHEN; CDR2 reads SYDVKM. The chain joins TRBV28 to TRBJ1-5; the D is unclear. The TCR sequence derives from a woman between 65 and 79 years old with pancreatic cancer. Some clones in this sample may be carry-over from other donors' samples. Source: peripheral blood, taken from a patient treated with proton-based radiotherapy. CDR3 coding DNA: TGTGCCAGCAGTCCGAGGACCCGGCCCCAGCATTTT. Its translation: CASSPRTRPQHF.